The 28 T cell receptor beta chains listed next were all sequenced from one sample in a study of regulatory T cells in long-lasting Graves disease. To make TCR beta libraries, researchers used iRepertoire HTBI primers and Arm-PCR of CDR3 regions. One entry per CDR3 protein results from TCRdb running MiXCR on the multiplex PCR reads. Of roughly 560,000 distinct CDR3 sequences detected, about 16% appear once; the ten largest clones hold more than 20%. As for time point: newly diagnosed GD, antithyroid drugs for less than 3 months. Extracted PBMC RNA gave rise to the TCR library. These data also formed part of another study, on T cells in Graves' hyperthyroidism and ophthalmopathy.

The starting material was peripheral blood mononuclear cells (PBMCs), obtained at new diagnosis, from a patient treated with antithyroid drugs. The origin of the receptors is a woman between 40 and 65 years old with Graves disease.

The sample holds many counts of this clonotype. The chain has TRBV11-2 and TRBJ2-7; 10 bases are a match to TRBD2. V shed 6 bases, J shed 2 bases, and the junction held 7 bases outside the gene matches. The germline V gene has CDR1 SGHAT and CDR2 FQNNGV. The CDR3 totals 15 residues. The DNA of the CDR3 is TGTGCCAGCAGATTTTCTAGCGGGGGCACCTACGAGCAGTACTTC. Protein product: CASRFSSGGTYEQYF.

This clonotype was found many times. This rearrangement joins TRBV20-1 to TRBJ1-2, with D possibly being TRBD1 (5 bases). This CDR3 is built from 15 residues. CDR1 is DFQATT, CDR2 SNEGSKA, per germline (reference sequence). V was cut by 0 bases and J by 0 bases, with 11 bases left in between. CDR3 sequence: CSARDLRGPNYGYTF. DNA for the CDR3: TGCAGTGCTAGAGATTTAAGGGGACCTAACTATGGCTACACCTTC.

V gene TRBV5-1 combines with J gene TRBJ2-2; 7 bases are a match to TRBD1. This CDR3 spans 13 amino acids. CDR1 and CDR2 (germline): SGHRS, YFSETQ. Trimming took 8 bases from V and 7 from J; bases not matched to a gene: 8. CDR3 nucleotide sequence: TGCGCCAGTGGAACAGGGGTGAGCGGGGAGCTGTTTTTT. It translates to CASGTGVSGELFF.

Remarks on this clonotype: Because the CDR3 is missing its conserved closing phenylalanine or tryptophan, this is likely a read error. CDR3: CASSDGALSDTQYL. CDR3 DNA sequence: TGTGCCAGCAGCGATGGGGCCCTCTCGGATACGCAGTATCTT. The chain combines TRBV12-3 or TRBV12-4 with TRBJ2-3; tentatively, D is TRBD1 (5 bases). The CDR3 totals 14 residues. V gave up 6 bases and J gave up 6 bases, with 16 bases separating them.

This sequence joins TRBV19 and TRBJ1-1, with 8 bases identical to TRBD1. The germline V gene has CDR1 LNHDA and CDR2 SQIVND (reference sequence). This CDR3 is built from 13 residues. The junction had 7 bases not matched to a gene; V was cut back by 6 bases and J by 7 bases. The CDR3 DNA reads TGTGCCAGTAGCTTGGACAGGGATTTTGAAGCTTTCTTT. Translated, it gives CASSLDRDFEAFF.

This clonotype showed up many times. CDR3 nucleotides: TGTGCCAGCAGCTTGGGAGCGTACCAAGAGACCCAGTACTTC. Residues: CASSLGAYQETQYF. The chain couples TRBV11-3 to TRBJ2-5; the D gene is possibly TRBD2 (5 bases). CDR1 and CDR2 (germline): SGHNT, YENEEA. The CDR3 is made up of 14 amino acids. Between the trimmed V and J ends, which lost 3 bases and 0 bases, there was a span of 8 bases.

The chain recombines TRBV9 with TRBJ2-3, with 8 bases fitting TRBD2. CDR3 length: 16 amino acids. V shed 4 bases, J shed 0 bases, and the junction held 7 bases outside the gene matches. Germline V gives CDR1 SGDLS, CDR2 YYNGEE. Here the CDR3 reads CASSSRGGSSTDTQYF. For the CDR3, the DNA is TGTGCCAGCAGCTCCCGGGGGGGCTCAAGCACAGATACGCAGTATTTT.

This clonotype was counted at least ten times. This sequence joins TRBV3-1 and TRBJ1-4; 9 bases align to TRBD1. The CDR3 is 16 residues long. V shed 0 bases and J 14 bases; nucleotides not matched to a gene: 13. Looked up from germline, CDR1 is LGHDT and CDR2 is YNNKEL (reference sequence). CDR3 in amino acids: CASSQDWTGEGSKLFF. CDR3 bases: TGTGCCAGCAGCCAAGATTGGACAGGGGAGGGGAGTAAGCTGTTTTTT.

Ten or more counts support this clonotype. The chain carries TRBV27 and TRBJ1-1; 9 nucleotides agree with TRBD1. Trimming at V came to 6 bases and at J to 1 base, leaving 3 bases not matched to a gene. The CDR3 length is 14 residues. CDR1 and CDR2 (germline): MNHEY, SMNVEV (reference sequence). CDR3 nucleotide sequence: TGTGCCAGCAGCTCGGACAGGGGGAACACTGAAGCTTTCTTT. It translates to CASSSDRGNTEAFF.

This clonotype appeared a few times. The gene calls are TRBV28 and TRBJ1-4; D possibly corresponds to TRBD1 (5 bases). There are 14 residues in the CDR3. Germline CDR1 is MDHEN and CDR2 is SYDVKM. V was pared by 8 bases and J by 2 bases, with 12 bases between. This CDR3 reads CASCSGGTNEKLFF. The CDR3 region has the DNA TGTGCCAGCTGTTCCGGGGGGACTAATGAAAAACTGTTTTTT. The whole variable domain, remainder taken from reference TRBV28 and TRBJ1-4, is DVKVTQSSRYLVKRTGEKVFLECVQDMDHENMFWYRQDPGLGLRLIYFSYDVKMKEKGDIPEGYSVSREKKERFSLILESASTNQTSMYLCASCSGGTNEKLFFGSGTQLSVL.

This clonotype appeared a few times. This chain connects TRBV3-1 to TRBJ2-6, with TRBD2 matching 7 bases. The length of the CDR3 is 16 residues. The J segment lost 2 bases and the V segment lost 5 bases, leaving 6 bases of the junction unmatched. Germline CDR1 is LGHDT and CDR2 is YNNKEL (reference sequence). The CDR3 protein is CASSWEGRPGANVLTF. CDR3 nucleotides: TGTGCCAGCAGCTGGGAGGGGAGGCCTGGGGCCAACGTCCTGACTTTC.

This clonotype was detected many times. This chain uses TRBV29-1 with TRBJ1-3, with 8 bases that match TRBD1. The length of the CDR3 is 14 residues. V shed 7 bases and J 4 bases; nucleotides not matched to a gene: 9. The germline V gene encodes CDR1 SQVTM and CDR2 ANQGSEA. The CDR3 region has the DNA TGCAGCGGCAAGGACAGGGCGGGCGGAAACACCATATATTTT. It encodes CSGKDRAGGNTIYF.

This clonotype has ten or more counts. The chain recombines TRBV30 with TRBJ2-3; 9 nucleotides align to TRBD2. In germline, CDR1 is GTSNPN, CDR2 SVGIG (reference sequence). Germline trimming cut 5 bases from V and 1 base from J; bases unmatched to any gene: 13. The CDR3 is 17 residues long. Written as DNA, the CDR3 is TGTGCCTGGTGTACAACCGCTAGCGGGGTCTGCACAGATACGCAGTATTTT. Its protein is CAWCTTASGVCTDTQYF.

This clonotype occurred many times. This chain links TRBV30 with TRBJ1-5; TRBD1 matches at 7 bases. Germline values: CDR1 GTSNPN, CDR2 SVGIG (reference sequence). This CDR3 has 15 residues. With V trimmed by 6 bases and J by 2 bases, 10 bases remained unmatched. CDR3 DNA sequence: TGTGCCTGTTCTCAACGTACAGGGGGCAATCAGCCCCAGCATTTT. This codes for CACSQRTGGNQPQHF.

This clonotype was recorded many times. J is TRBJ2-1 and V is TRBV2; D might be TRBD1 or TRBD2, each matching 5 bases. Deletions cut 7 bases from V and 5 bases from J, with 15 bases between. Germline V lookup: CDR1 SNHLY, CDR2 FYNNEI. The CDR3 is 14 residues long. CDR3 amino acids: CASTGQLGDNEQFF. The CDR3 coding sequence is TGTGCCAGCACCGGACAACTAGGGGACAATGAGCAGTTCTTC.

The sample holds many counts of this clonotype. The chain has TRBV18 and TRBJ1-2; D gene uncertain. Trimming removed 3 bases at V and 4 bases at J, with 9 bases between. Germline lookup yields CDR1 KGHSH and CDR2 LQKENI. The CDR3 has 13 residues. In nucleotides, the CDR3 is TGTGCCAGCTCACCCTCGGGCGTCTATGGCTACACCTTC. Its translation is CASSPSGVYGYTF.

The sample holds one count of this clonotype. This chain connects TRBV4-1 to TRBJ1-5; D might be TRBD1 (6 bases). Germline V gene lookup returns CDR1 MGHRA and CDR2 YSYEKL. V shed 5 bases and J shed 2 bases, with 16 bases lying between them. CDR3 size: 16 residues. The CDR3 DNA reads as TGCGCCAGCAGCTCCTTCAGGGGTAAGGGCAATCAGCCCCAGCATTTT. Protein: CASSSFRGKGNQPQHF.

This clonotype appeared many times. The CDR3 DNA reads TGTGCCAGCACCCGGGGTGTCGCGGCAGGCACCGAAGCTTTCTTT. It yields the protein CASTRGVAAGTEAFF. The V and J genes are TRBV6-1 and TRBJ1-1, with D unclear. Trimming removed 7 bases from V and 8 bases from J, with 23 bases in between. CDR1 is MNHNS and CDR2 is SASEGT in the germline V gene. This CDR3 is 15 amino acids long.

This clonotype was counted a few times. The genes are TRBV4-1 and TRBJ1-1; 7 bases agree with TRBD1. Germline V CDR1 and CDR2: MGHRA, YSYEKL. This CDR3 is built from 14 residues. V lost 0 bases, J lost 6 bases, and 4 bases stayed unmatched. For the CDR3, the DNA is TGCGCCAGCAGCCAAGAGACAGGGCGCGCTGAAGCTTTCTTT. It codes for CASSQETGRAEAFF.

This clonotype has at least ten counts. This chain uses TRBV7-8 with TRBJ2-7; 9 bases match TRBD1. Germline CDR1 SGHVS, CDR2 FQNEAQ. This CDR3 contains 17 residues. With V trimmed by 5 bases and J by 4 bases, 15 bases remained unmatched. The CDR3 DNA reads TGTGCCAGCAGCCGTTACTCCGGGACAGGGTCCCTTTACGAGCAGTACTTC. It yields the protein CASSRYSGTGSLYEQYF.

The rearrangement joins TRBV30 to TRBJ2-3, with 7 bases identical to TRBD2. The CDR3 runs to 13 residues. CDR1 and CDR2 (germline): GTSNPN, SVGIG (reference sequence). The trim removed 2 bases at V and 5 bases at J, leaving 4 bases unmatched. The CDR3 DNA is TGTGCCTGGAGTAGGGAGGGGAGAGATACGCAGTATTTT. Translation gives CAWSREGRDTQYF.

This clonotype was found many times. This chain uses TRBV11-2 with TRBJ2-1; TRBD2 aligns across 11 bases. Germline trimming cut 4 bases from V and 4 bases from J; bases unmatched to any gene: 6. This CDR3 has 16 residues. Germline CDR1 reads SGHAT; CDR2 reads FQNNGV. The CDR3 DNA reads as TGTGCCAGCAGCTCATTAGCGGGGGGGCGTTACAATGAGCAGTTCTTC. It yields the protein CASSSLAGGRYNEQFF.

This clonotype was seen repeatedly, ten times or more. This chain connects TRBV11-2 to TRBJ2-5, with 13 bases matching TRBD2. Germline CDR1 and CDR2: SGHAT and FQNNGV. The CDR3 is 15 residues long. V was pared by 4 bases and J by 5 bases, with 4 bases of the junction left unmatched. The CDR3 nucleotides read TGTGCCAGCAGCTCTGGGACTAGCGGGGTTGAGACCCAGTACTTC. This encodes CASSSGTSGVETQYF. Combining the CDR3 with reference TRBV11-2 and TRBJ2-5 gives the whole variable domain EAGVAQSPRYKIIEKRQSVAFWCNPISGHATLYWYQQILGQGPKLLIQFQNNGVVDDSQLPKDRFSAERLKGVDSTLKIQPAKLEDSAVYLCASSSGTSGVETQYFGPGTRLLVL.

This clonotype was picked up a small number of times. The chain recombines TRBV11-2 with TRBJ2-2; perhaps TRBD2 as D (6 bases). CDR1 is SGHAT and CDR2 is FQNNGV in the germline V gene. The V end lost 5 bases, the J end lost 5 bases, and 12 bases lay between the germline ends. The CDR3 length is 14 residues. CDR3 residues: CASSRAGGTGELFF. CDR3 DNA sequence: TGTGCCAGCAGCCGCGCCGGGGGAACCGGGGAGCTGTTTTTT.

The chain couples TRBV20-1 to TRBJ2-1, with unresolved D. The CDR3 extends over 15 amino acids. The V and J ends lost 5 bases and 0 bases respectively, with 14 bases between them. The germline gives CDR1 DFQATT, CDR2 SNEGSKA (reference sequence). The CDR3 DNA follows: TGCAGTGCTGTCCCTCGTTTGAGCTCCTACAATGAGCAGTTCTTC. Translation gives CSAVPRLSSYNEQFF.

This sequence joins TRBV9 and TRBJ2-1; 11 bases are a match to TRBD2. The trim removed 4 bases at V and 5 bases at J, leaving 11 bases unmatched. Germline CDR1 SGDLS, CDR2 YYNGEE. This CDR3 is 17 amino acids long. The CDR3 spells CASSPVWIAGGNNEQFF. The CDR3 nucleotides are TGTGCCAGCAGCCCGGTGTGGATAGCGGGGGGGAACAATGAGCAGTTCTTC.

This clonotype was counted at least ten times. The chain joins TRBV28 to TRBJ2-1; either TRBD1 or TRBD2 may supply D (7 bases each). Deletions cut 8 bases from V and 4 bases from J, with 15 bases between. Germline CDR1 reads MDHEN; CDR2 reads SYDVKM. This CDR3 has 14 residues. As DNA, the CDR3 is TGTGCCAGCTCTAGGGAGGGGGCTTACAATGAGCAGTTCTTC. Translating gives CASSREGAYNEQFF.

This clonotype occurred many times. The chain joins TRBV10-3 to TRBJ1-2; D gene unclear. From germline, CDR1 is ENHRY and CDR2 SYGVKD. The CDR3 has 17 residues. V lost 6 bases, J lost 5 bases, and 25 bases lay in between. CDR3 sequence reads: CAISQVVSSVAVYGYTF. In DNA, the CDR3 is TGTGCCATCAGCCAAGTCGTCAGTTCAGTGGCAGTTTATGGCTACACCTTC.